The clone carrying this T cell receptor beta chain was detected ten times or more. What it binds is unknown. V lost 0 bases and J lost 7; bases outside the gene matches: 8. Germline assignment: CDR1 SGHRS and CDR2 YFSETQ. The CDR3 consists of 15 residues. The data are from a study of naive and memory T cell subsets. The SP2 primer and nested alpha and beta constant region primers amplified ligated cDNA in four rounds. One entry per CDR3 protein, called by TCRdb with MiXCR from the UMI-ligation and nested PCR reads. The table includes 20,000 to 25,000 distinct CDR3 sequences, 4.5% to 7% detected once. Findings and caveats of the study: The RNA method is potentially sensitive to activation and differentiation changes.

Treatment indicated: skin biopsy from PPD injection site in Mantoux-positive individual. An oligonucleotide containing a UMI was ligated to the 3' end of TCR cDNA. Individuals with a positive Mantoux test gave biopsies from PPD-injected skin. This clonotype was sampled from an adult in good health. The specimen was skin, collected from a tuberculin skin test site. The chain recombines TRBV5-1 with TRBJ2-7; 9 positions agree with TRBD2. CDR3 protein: CASSLGLAAEGEQYF. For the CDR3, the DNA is TGCGCCAGCAGCTTGGGACTAGCGGCCGAAGGAGAGCAGTACTTC.